A selection of T cell receptor beta chains follows, all from one sample in a study of radiotherapy plus CTLA-4 blockade in lung cancer. Produced via immunoSEQ multiplex PCR; TCRdb's table is partial and in-frame only. The sample contains fewer than 100,000 clones, roughly 80% of which appear only once. Sample: peripheral blood, taken from a patient treated with radiotherapy plus ipilimumab. All receptors come from a human donor with non-small cell lung cancer who had stable disease on radiotherapy plus ipilimumab. Each CDR3 is given with its conserved first and last residue. D genes are given only for firm matches. Clone size, where shown, is once, few, many, or a class for clones that have expanded.

abundance,v_gene,j_gene,d_gene,CDR3nt,CDR3aa
.,TRBV11-1,TRBJ1-3,.,TGTGCCAGCAGCAGGGACGGCGCGAGCTCTGGAAACACCATATATTTT,CASSRDGASSGNTIYF
.,TRBV30,TRBJ2-2,TRBD1,TGTGCCTGGAGTGTCCAGGGGGCTGCCGGGGAGCTGTTTTTT,CAWSVQGAAGELFF
once,TRBV10-3,TRBJ2-3,TRBD2,TGTGCCATCAGTGAGTCGGCTAGCGGGAAGGGTACGCAGTATTTT,CAISESASGKGTQYF
.,TRBV14,TRBJ1-2,.,TGTGCCAGCAGCCAAGATGGTCGGTATGGCTATGGCTACACCTTC,CASSQDGRYGYGYTF
.,TRBV2,TRBJ2-7,TRBD2,TGTGCCAGCAGCGCTACTAGCGGTCTTGCCTACGAGCAGTACTTC,CASSATSGLAYEQYF
.,TRBV5-6,TRBJ2-2,.,TGTGCCAGCAGCTTGTTAGGGAACACCGGGGAGCTGTTTTTT,CASSLLGNTGELFF
.,TRBV28,TRBJ1-2,.,TGTGCCAGCAGTTTACCCGGGCTCCACTTCACCTTC,CASSLPGLHFTF
.,TRBV10-1,TRBJ2-2,.,TGCGCCAGCAGTGCACAGACGAACACCGGGGAGCTGTTTTTT,CASSAQTNTGELFF
.,TRBV6-5,TRBJ2-7,.,TGTGCCAGCAGCATTAAGGGCGCGGGAGAGCAGTACTTC,CASSIKGAGEQYF
.,TRBV28,TRBJ2-2,TRBD2,TGTGCCAGCAGCTCCTTGACTAGCGGGATCGTAAACACCGGGGAGCTGTTTTTT,CASSSLTSGIVNTGELFF
.,TRBV29-1,TRBJ1-3,.,TGCAGCGGTGCGGGTGGTGGAAACACCATATATTTT,CSGAGGGNTIYF
.,TRBV11-3,TRBJ2-7,.,TGTGCCAGCAGCATCCTCTCCGGGGGCAAGCAGTACTTC,CASSILSGGKQYF
few,TRBV4-1,TRBJ2-5,.,TGCGCCAGCAGCCAAGCTTTCCCTTCCCTCCAAGAGACCCAGTACTTC,CASSQAFPSLQETQYF
.,TRBV19,TRBJ2-1,.,TGTGCCAGTAGTACAAGGGCCCCCAATGAGCAGTTCTTC,CASSTRAPNEQFF
.,TRBV13,TRBJ2-3,TRBD1,TGTGCCAGCAGCACAAACCGACAGGGGGCGCGTGATACGCAGTATTTT,CASSTNRQGARDTQYF
.,TRBV5-1,TRBJ2-2,.,TGCGCCAGCAGCTCGGGGCTGGCTCCTAACACCGGGGAGCTGTTTTTT,CASSSGLAPNTGELFF
.,TRBV18,TRBJ2-3,TRBD1,TGTGCCAGCTCACCACCCAGGGGGCTCACAGATACGCAGTATTTT,CASSPPRGLTDTQYF
.,TRBV18,TRBJ1-5,TRBD1,TGTGCCAGCTCACCACGGGACAGGGAGGCCAATCAGCCCCAGCATTTT,CASSPRDREANQPQHF
.,TRBV28,TRBJ2-5,TRBD2,TGTGCCAGCAGTTTAGGGCTTGGGGACTACCTTTCCCAAGAGACCCAGTACTTC,CASSLGLGDYLSQETQYF
.,TRBV28,TRBJ2-7,TRBD2,TGTGCCAGCATTAGACGGGGACTAGCAGGCTACGAGCAGTACTTC,CASIRRGLAGYEQYF
.,TRBV7-8,TRBJ1-5,TRBD1,TGTGCCAGCAGCTCCAGCCCCGACAGGGCTCAGCCCCAGCATTTT,CASSSSPDRAQPQHF
.,TRBV19,TRBJ1-1,.,TGTGCCAGTAGTATCGGTGGCGGGATTGCGACTGAAGCTTTCTTT,CASSIGGGIATEAFF
.,TRBV28,TRBJ1-2,.,TGTGCCAGCAGTTTAGGAAGCTATGGCTACACCTTC,CASSLGSYGYTF
.,TRBV5-1,TRBJ1-6,.,TGCGCCAGCAGCTTGGTCACGAGGGGGATTAATTCGCCCCTCCACTTT,CASSLVTRGINSPLHF
.,TRBV7-9,TRBJ2-6,.,TGTGCCAGCAGCTTAGCGGGTGCGTCTGGGGCCAACGTCCTGACTTTC,CASSLAGASGANVLTF
.,TRBV14,TRBJ1-1,.,TGTGCCAGCAGCCAAGAATGGGGGACTTGGGCTGAAGCTTTCTTT,CASSQEWGTWAEAFF
.,TRBV14,TRBJ2-3,TRBD1,TGTGCCAGCAGCCACCGACAGGGGGGTTGGACAGATACGCAGTATTTT,CASSHRQGGWTDTQYF
.,TRBV2,TRBJ1-6,TRBD1,TGTGCCAGTTTTCCGGGGACAGGGGAAGGTTCACCCCTCCACTTT,CASFPGTGEGSPLHF
.,TRBV2,TRBJ1-2,.,TGTGCCAGCAGTGAATTGGGTGGGGGCTACACCTTC,CASSELGGGYTF
.,TRBV11-2,TRBJ1-1,.,TGTGCCAGCAGCTTAGCTGGGGGAAATGAAGCTTTCTTT,CASSLAGGNEAFF
.,TRBV7-3,TRBJ2-1,.,TGTGCCAGCAGCCCCCACGCTAGGACAGCTCTTAATGAGCAGTTCTTC,CASSPHARTALNEQFF
few,TRBV6-6,TRBJ2-1,TRBD2,TGTGCCAGCAGTTACGGGACTAGCGATGGTGAGCAGTTCTTC,CASSYGTSDGEQFF
.,TRBV19,TRBJ1-3,.,TGTGCCAGTAGTGCCCCTCGTCGCTCTGGAAACACCATATATTTT,CASSAPRRSGNTIYF
.,TRBV27,TRBJ2-3,.,TGTGCCAGCAGTTCGACTAGGGCAGATACGCAGTATTTT,CASSSTRADTQYF
once,TRBV7-6,TRBJ2-3,TRBD2,TGTGCCAGCAGCCTGACTAGCGGGGCTACAGATACGCAGTATTTT,CASSLTSGATDTQYF
.,TRBV5-1,TRBJ2-3,TRBD1,TGCGCCAGCAGCCCCGGGACAGATAAGTCAGATACGCAGTATTTT,CASSPGTDKSDTQYF
.,TRBV29-1,TRBJ1-3,.,TGCAGCGTTGAAATAATCTCTGGAAACACCATATATTTT,CSVEIISGNTIYF
.,TRBV29-1,TRBJ2-7,.,TGCAGCGTTGTAACAGATACCTCCTACGAGCAGTACTTC,CSVVTDTSYEQYF
.,TRBV12-2,TRBJ1-3,.,TGTGCAAGTCGCTTAGCCCCGGGTCGCGGAAACACCATATATTTT,CASRLAPGRGNTIYF
.,TRBV7-9,TRBJ2-5,TRBD2,TGTGCCAGCAGCTTAGAGCGGGGTAAAGAGACCCAGTACTTC,CASSLERGKETQYF
.,TRBV11-2,TRBJ1-1,.,TGTGCCAGCAGCCGGGGGTCCGGACAGAGTAGAGGGAACACTGAAGCTTTCTTT,CASSRGSGQSRGNTEAFF
.,TRBV6-1,TRBJ2-1,.,TGTGCCAGCAGTTGGCCGGGAGACAATGAGCAGTTCTTC,CASSWPGDNEQFF
.,TRBV13,TRBJ2-4,.,TGTGCCAGCAGCGTCGGGCAGGGGCAGGACATTCAGTACTTC,CASSVGQGQDIQYF
once,TRBV19,TRBJ2-3,TRBD2,TGTGCCAGTAGCCCAGGGCTAGCGGGAGGGCAAGATACGCAGTATTTT,CASSPGLAGGQDTQYF
.,TRBV27,TRBJ2-6,.,TGTGCCAGCAGTTTAGGTAGGGTGGGGGCCTCTGGGGCCAACGTCCTGACTTTC,CASSLGRVGASGANVLTF
.,TRBV25-1,TRBJ1-1,.,TGTGCCAGCAGTGAATATGGGGGGTACAGTACTGAAGCTTTCTTT,CASSEYGGYSTEAFF
.,TRBV30,TRBJ2-6,TRBD1,TGTGCCTGGGCTAAGAGACAGGGATCTGGGGCCAACGTCCTGACTTTC,CAWAKRQGSGANVLTF
once,TRBV9,TRBJ1-3,.,TGTGCCAGCAGCGTCACGACCGAGAGCTCTGGAAACACCATATATTTT,CASSVTTESSGNTIYF
.,TRBV7-2,TRBJ1-4,TRBD1,TGTGCCAGCAGCTTATACACCGGGACAGGTACAATTTGGAGAGAAAAACTGTTTTTT,CASSLYTGTGTIWREKLFF
.,TRBV7-2,TRBJ2-7,TRBD2,TGTGCCAGCAGTCCTAGGACTAGCGGACCCTACGAGCAGTACTTC,CASSPRTSGPYEQYF
.,TRBV7-9,TRBJ2-3,TRBD2,TGTGCCAGCAGCCACGGACTAGCGGGGGCCAGCACAGATACGCAGTATTTT,CASSHGLAGASTDTQYF
once,TRBV13,TRBJ2-5,TRBD2,TGTGCCAGCAGCTTACTAGCGGGAGGGCTGGAGACCCAGTACTTC,CASSLLAGGLETQYF